Below are 10 T cell receptor beta chains sequenced from a single sample in a study of beta chain features in type 1 diabetes. Whole-study results and caveats: The study found moderately but significantly shorter TCRB CDR3s in all four CD4+ subsets of Type 1 diabetes patients.

These receptors' targets are unknown. The isolated RNA, all of it, was reverse transcribed, so expressed TCRB transcripts were what got sequenced. The method was immunoSEQ multiplex PCR; TCRdb's version includes in-frame clones alone and lacks a portion of them. The sample has almost 350,000 clones; over 7% are singletons. The sequencing input was central memory CD4+ T cells from blood. The receptors here all came from a man younger than 45 with type 1 diabetes.

V gene TRBV5-6 combines with J gene TRBJ1-2; possibly TRBD1 for D (5 bases). This CDR3 has 15 amino acids. Germline V lookup: CDR1 SGHDT, CDR2 YYEEEE. Trimming shortened V by 0 bases and J by 6 bases, and 15 bases separated the two germline ends. The CDR3 loop reads CASSLGLTDSNGYTF. CDR3 DNA sequence: TGTGCCAGCAGCTTGGGACTGACAGACAGTAATGGCTACACCTTC.

This clone was seen only a few times. The chain joins TRBV5-1 to TRBJ2-7; 10 bases agree with TRBD1. CDR3 length: 15 residues. Germline V gene lookup returns CDR1 SGHRS and CDR2 YFSETQ. After removal of 0 bases from V and 6 bases from J, the junction contained 6 bases not matched to a gene. CDR3 in amino acids: CASSLEAGQGGEQYF. The CDR3 coding sequence is TGCGCCAGCAGCTTGGAGGCAGGACAGGGGGGCGAGCAGTACTTC.

The J gene is TRBJ1-1, the V gene TRBV27; 10 bases map to TRBD1. V lost 6 bases to trimming and J lost 5 bases; unmatched junction nucleotides: 3. Germline V lookup: CDR1 MNHEY, CDR2 SMNVEV (reference sequence). The CDR3 spans 13 residues. CDR3 sequence: CASRWTGGTEAFF. Written as DNA, the CDR3 is TGTGCCAGCAGGTGGACAGGGGGGACTGAAGCTTTCTTT.

The chain employs TRBV5-6 and TRBJ1-1; D gene uncertain. Deletions cut 1 base from V and 0 bases from J, with 4 bases between. Germline CDR1 is SGHDT and CDR2 is YYEEEE. The CDR3 spans 13 residues. Here the CDR3 reads CASSLRLNTEAFF. CDR3 bases: TGTGCCAGCAGCTTGCGTTTGAACACTGAAGCTTTCTTT.

This clone was seen a few times. The CDR3 reads CASSSTGAANEKLFF. CDR3 bases: TGTGCCAGCAGTTCCACAGGGGCGGCTAATGAAAAACTGTTTTTT. V gene TRBV28 combines with J gene TRBJ1-4, with 7 bases fitting TRBD1. CDR1 MDHEN and CDR2 SYDVKM come from the germline V gene. This CDR3 is 15 amino acids long. The V and J ends lost 4 bases and 3 bases, in that order; junction bases with no gene match: 5.

The table lists this clone with many counts. This rearrangement joins TRBV28 to TRBJ2-6; 7 bases are shared with TRBD1. In germline, CDR1 is MDHEN, CDR2 SYDVKM. This CDR3 spans 16 amino acids. V was pared by 2 bases and J by 4 bases, with 5 bases of the junction left unmatched. This CDR3 reads CASSLQGGRGANVLTF. CDR3 sequence (DNA): TGTGCCAGCAGTTTACAAGGGGGCCGGGGGGCCAACGTCCTGACTTTC.

This clone was detected only a few times. The chain has TRBV6-6 and TRBJ2-2; D is possibly TRBD2 (7 bases). Germline CDR1 MNHNY, CDR2 SVGAGI (reference sequence). V lost 7 bases and J lost 5, with 14 bases in between. The CDR3 is made up of 14 amino acids. CDR3 protein: CASTGGASTGELFF. CDR3 in DNA: TGTGCCAGCACGGGGGGCGCCTCGACCGGGGAGCTGTTTTTT.

There are a few counts of this clone. V and J are TRBV2 and TRBJ2-1; 9 bases align to TRBD2. Germline assignment: CDR1 SNHLY and CDR2 FYNNEI. The CDR3 has 17 amino acids. V trimming: 4 bases; J trimming: 2 bases; junction bases outside the gene matches: 9. Here the CDR3 reads CASSARRGGDAYNEQFF. The CDR3 DNA reads as TGTGCCAGCAGTGCACGTCGCGGGGGGGACGCCTACAATGAGCAGTTCTTC.

The chain is built from TRBV7-2 and TRBJ2-2, with a tentative D call TRBD1 (6 bases). This CDR3 has 16 amino acids. Germline CDR1 SGHTA, CDR2 FQGNSA. V lost 2 bases and J lost 2, with 12 bases in between. CDR3 sequence reads: CASSLYSGANTGELFF. The CDR3 coding sequence is TGTGCCAGCAGCTTATATTCAGGGGCCAACACCGGGGAGCTGTTTTTT.

In its sample, this clone was seen a few times. The chain uses TRBV11-2 and TRBJ2-3; D is possibly TRBD2 (7 bases). V lost 1 base and J 5 bases, leaving 13 bases between the germline ends. CDR3 length: 15 residues. Germline V CDR1 and CDR2: SGHAT, FQNNGV. This CDR3 is CASSLAGGRGDTQYF. CDR3 sequence (DNA): TGTGCCAGCAGCTTAGCGGGGGGCCGGGGAGATACGCAGTATTTT.